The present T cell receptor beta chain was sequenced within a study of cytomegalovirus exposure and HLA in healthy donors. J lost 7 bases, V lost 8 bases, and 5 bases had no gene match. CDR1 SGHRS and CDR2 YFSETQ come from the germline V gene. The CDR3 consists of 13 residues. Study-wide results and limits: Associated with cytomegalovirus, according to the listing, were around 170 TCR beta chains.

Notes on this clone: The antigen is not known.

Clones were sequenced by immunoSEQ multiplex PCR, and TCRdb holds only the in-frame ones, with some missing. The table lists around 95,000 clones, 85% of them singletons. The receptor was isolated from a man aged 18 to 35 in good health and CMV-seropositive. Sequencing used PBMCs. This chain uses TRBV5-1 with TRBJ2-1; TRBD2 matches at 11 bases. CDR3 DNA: TGCGCCAGTCGACTAGCGGGAACTAATGAGCAGTTCTTC. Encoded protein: CASRLAGTNEQFF.